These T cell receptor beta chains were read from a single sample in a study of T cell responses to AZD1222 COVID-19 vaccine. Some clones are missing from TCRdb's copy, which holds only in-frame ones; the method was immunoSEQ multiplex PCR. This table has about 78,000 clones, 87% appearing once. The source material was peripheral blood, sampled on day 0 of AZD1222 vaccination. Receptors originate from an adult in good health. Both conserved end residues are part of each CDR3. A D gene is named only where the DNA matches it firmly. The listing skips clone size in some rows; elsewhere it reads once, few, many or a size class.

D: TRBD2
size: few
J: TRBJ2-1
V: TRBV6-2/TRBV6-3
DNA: TGTGCCACCAGCCTGGCGGGAGCCTCCAATGAGCAGTTCTTC
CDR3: CATSLAGASNEQFF

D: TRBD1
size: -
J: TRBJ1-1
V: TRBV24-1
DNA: TGTGCCACCAGTTTGGGGACAGGGAGCACTGAAGCTTTCTTT
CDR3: CATSLGTGSTEAFF

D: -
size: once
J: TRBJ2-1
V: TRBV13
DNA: TGTGCCAGCAGCTTGTCTAGCGAACCCTTAAGCTCCTACAATGAGCAGTTCTTC
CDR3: CASSLSSEPLSSYNEQFF

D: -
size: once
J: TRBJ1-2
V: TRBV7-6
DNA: TGTGCCAGCAGCACAGCAGGGGTCCACGGCTACACCTTC
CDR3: CASSTAGVHGYTF

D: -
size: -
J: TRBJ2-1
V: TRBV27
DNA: TGTGCCAGCAGCAGGAGAGCGAACTACAATGAGCAGTTCTTC
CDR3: CASSRRANYNEQFF

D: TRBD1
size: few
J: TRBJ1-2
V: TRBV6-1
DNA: TGTGCCAGCAGTGAGAAGACAGGGGGCCACTATGGCTACACCTTC
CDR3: CASSEKTGGHYGYTF

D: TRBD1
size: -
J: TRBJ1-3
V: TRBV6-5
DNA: TGTGCCAGCAGTCCTGACAGGGGTTTAAACACCATATATTTT
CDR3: CASSPDRGLNTIYF

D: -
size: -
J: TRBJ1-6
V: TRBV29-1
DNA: TGCAGCGCCGCGGAAACGGCAGACCATAATTCACCCCTCCACTTT
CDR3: CSAAETADHNSPLHF

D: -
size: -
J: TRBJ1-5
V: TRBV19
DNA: TGTGCCAGTAGTATAGAACAGGGATTGGGTCAGCCCCAGCATTTT
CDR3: CASSIEQGLGQPQHF

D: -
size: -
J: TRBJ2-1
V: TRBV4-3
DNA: TGCGCCAGCAGCCAAGTGGCTAGCCCCTTCGATGAGCAGTTCTTC
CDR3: CASSQVASPFDEQFF

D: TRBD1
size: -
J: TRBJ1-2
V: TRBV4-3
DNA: TGCGCCAGCAGTCTCGAGCCGGGACAGTTCTATGGCTACACCTTC
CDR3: CASSLEPGQFYGYTF

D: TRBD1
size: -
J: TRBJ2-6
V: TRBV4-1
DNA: TGCGCCAGCAGCCAAGATGTCCCGGACAGGTTGGGCTCTGGGGCCAACGTCCTGACTTTC
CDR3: CASSQDVPDRLGSGANVLTF

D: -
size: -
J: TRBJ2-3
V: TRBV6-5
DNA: TGTGCCAGCAGTTGGGAACTCCACACAGATACGCAGTATTTT
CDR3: CASSWELHTDTQYF

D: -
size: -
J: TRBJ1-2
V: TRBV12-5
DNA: TGTGCTAGTGGTTTGCCTCGACAGGTTAATGGCTACACCTTC
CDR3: CASGLPRQVNGYTF

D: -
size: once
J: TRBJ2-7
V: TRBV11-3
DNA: TGTGCCAGCAGCTTAGAGAAGGGCTACGAGCAGTACTTC
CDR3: CASSLEKGYEQYF

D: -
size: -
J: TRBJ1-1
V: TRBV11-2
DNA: TGTGCCAGCAGCTCGCCTGGGTGGGCGACGGGGACTGAAGCTTTCTTT
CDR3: CASSSPGWATGTEAFF

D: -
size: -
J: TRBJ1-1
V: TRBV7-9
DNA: TGTGCCAGCAGCTTGGGATCTGAAGCTTTCTTT
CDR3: CASSLGSEAFF

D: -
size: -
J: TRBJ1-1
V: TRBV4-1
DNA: TGCGCCAGCAGCCTCCAAGTGTACCTTGGGCCCACTGAAGCTTTCTTT
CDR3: CASSLQVYLGPTEAFF

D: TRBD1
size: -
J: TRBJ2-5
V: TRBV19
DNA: TGTGCCAGTACGGGGGACAGGGGGGAGACCCAGTACTTC
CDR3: CASTGDRGETQYF

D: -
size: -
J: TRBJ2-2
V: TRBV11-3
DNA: TGTGCCAGCAGCCCCGGGTGGGCAACCGGGGAGCTGTTTTTT
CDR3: CASSPGWATGELFF